These 23 T cell receptor beta chains were all obtained from the same sample, sequenced in a study of cytomegalovirus exposure and HLA in healthy donors. Primers included in the PCR were 60 Vbeta and 13 Jbeta primers. The table came from immunoSEQ multiplex PCR; TCRdb's copy has only in-frame clones and leaves some out. This sample has under 250,000 clones; roughly 88% occur once, and the top ten carry roughly 0.71%. The material sequenced was PBMCs. These receptors all stem from a boy between 2 and 10 years old in good health and CMV-seronegative.

This clone appeared a single time. The chain joins TRBV4-1 to TRBJ2-5, with D possibly being TRBD2 (5 bases). The CDR3 extends over 14 amino acids. Germline V gives CDR1 MGHRA, CDR2 YSYEKL. V lost 0 bases and J lost 5, with 10 bases in between. The CDR3 protein is CASSQDEGSETQYF. The CDR3 coding sequence is TGCGCCAGCAGCCAAGACGAGGGATCGGAGACCCAGTACTTC.

CDR3 loop: CASSELAGYPYNEQFF. In nucleotides, the CDR3 is TGTGCCAGCAGCGAATTAGCGGGGTACCCCTACAATGAGCAGTTCTTC. The genes are TRBV6-1 and TRBJ2-1, with 8 bases matching TRBD2. J lost 2 bases, V lost 6 bases, and 9 bases had no gene match. The germline CDR1 and CDR2 sequences are MNHNS and SASEGT. There are 16 residues in the CDR3.

This rearrangement joins TRBV25-1 to TRBJ1-6; D is undetermined. Germline CDR1 is MGHDK and CDR2 is SYGVNS. This CDR3 is 15 amino acids long. V was trimmed by 4 bases and J by 8 bases, leaving 15 bases between them. CDR3: CASSGHGGLDSPLHF. The DNA of the CDR3 is TGTGCCAGCAGTGGGCACGGAGGGTTGGATTCACCCCTCCACTTT.

This rearrangement joins TRBV19 to TRBJ1-2, with a tentative D call TRBD1 (6 bases). V shed 5 bases and J shed 1 base, with 11 bases lying between them. The length of the CDR3 is 14 residues. CDR1 LNHDA and CDR2 SQIVND come from the germline V gene (reference sequence). The CDR3 sequence: CASSGDTLNYGYTF. The CDR3 bases are TGTGCCAGTAGTGGGGACACCCTTAACTATGGCTACACCTTC. Complete variable domain (other parts from reference TRBV19 and TRBJ1-2): DGGITQSPKYLFRKEGQNVTLSCEQNLNHDAMYWYRQDPGQGLRLIYYSQIVNDFQKGDIAEGYSVSREKKESFPLTVTSAQKNPTAFYLCASSGDTLNYGYTFGSGTRLTVV.

The chain couples TRBV15 to TRBJ2-3; weak D call: TRBD2 (6 bases). The CDR3 totals 16 residues. Trimming pared 4 bases from V and 2 bases from J, leaving 16 bases between. The germline gives CDR1 LNHNV, CDR2 YYDKDF (reference sequence). The CDR3 reads CATSTGAGIPTDTQYF. For the CDR3, the DNA is TGTGCCACCAGCACTGGCGCGGGAATTCCCACAGATACGCAGTATTTT. The full variable domain, rest sourced from reference TRBV15 and TRBJ2-3, is DAMVIQNPRYQVTQFGKPVTLSCSQTLNHNVMYWYQQKSSQAPKLLFHYYDKDFNNEADTPDNFQSRRPNTSFCFLDIRSPGLGDTAMYLCATSTGAGIPTDTQYFGPGTRLTVL.

V gene TRBV7-9 combines with J gene TRBJ2-2, with TRBD2 identical over 9 bases. J lost 5 bases, V lost 7 bases, and 14 bases had no gene match. CDR1 is SEHNR and CDR2 is FQNEAQ in the germline V gene (reference sequence). CDR3 size: 17 residues. CDR3 loop: CASTPPTGTSLTGELFF. In nucleotides, the CDR3 is TGTGCCAGCACCCCGCCGACAGGGACTAGCCTAACCGGGGAGCTGTTTTTT.

The V and J genes are TRBV6-5 and TRBJ1-2; a weak D match, TRBD1 (6 bases). Germline loops: CDR1 MNHEY, CDR2 SVGAGI. The CDR3 spans 15 residues. The V gene lost 7 bases and the J gene lost 2 bases, with 17 bases spanning the gap. The CDR3 DNA follows: TGTGCCAGCACTCGAGCGGGGGGGCGGAACTATGGCTACACCTTC. This sequence encodes CASTRAGGRNYGYTF.

The rearrangement joins TRBV19 to TRBJ2-7, with 7 bases that match TRBD2. Germline V CDR1 and CDR2: LNHDA, SQIVND (reference sequence). With V trimmed by 3 bases and J by 4 bases, 9 bases remained unmatched. The CDR3 extends over 15 amino acids. The CDR3: CASSMNGGGRYEQYF. CDR3 nucleotides: TGTGCCAGTAGTATGAACGGGGGAGGGCGGTACGAGCAGTACTTC.

This rearrangement joins TRBV4-1 to TRBJ2-7; the match to TRBD1 covers 8 bases. With 2 bases clipped from V and 0 bases from J, the junction kept 6 bases outside the gene matches. In germline, CDR1 is MGHRA, CDR2 YSYEKL. The CDR3 extends over 16 amino acids. The CDR3 sequence is CASSQPGQGSSYEQYF. The CDR3 DNA sequence: TGCGCCAGCAGCCAACCTGGACAGGGAAGCTCCTACGAGCAGTACTTC.

The J gene is TRBJ1-2, the V gene TRBV30; unclear D gene. This CDR3 comprises 15 residues. Germline CDR1 is GTSNPN and CDR2 is SVGIG (reference sequence). Trimming stripped 3 bases from V and 1 base from J, with 15 bases between. CDR3 sequence (DNA): TGTGCCTGGAGAAAGGCGGCAGCGCTTAACTATGGCTACACCTTC. It translates to CAWRKAAALNYGYTF.

The chain uses TRBV7-6 and TRBJ2-1, with 10 nucleotides matching TRBD1. Losses at the gene ends were 4 bases for V and 4 bases for J; bases not matched to a gene: 10. The germline V gene has CDR1 SGHVS and CDR2 FNYEAQ. The CDR3 loop spans 17 amino acids. The CDR3 loop is CASSSWSTGGAYNEQFF. CDR3 DNA: TGTGCCAGCAGCTCTTGGTCGACAGGGGGCGCTTACAATGAGCAGTTCTTC.

This clone has only a few counts. The chain links TRBV6-6 to TRBJ2-1, with a tentative D call TRBD2 (5 bases). This CDR3 comprises 11 residues. Germline-derived CDR1 and CDR2 are MNHNY and SVGAGI (reference sequence). Trimming stripped 5 bases from V and 16 bases from J, with 15 bases between. CDR3 bases: TGTGCCAGCAGTGAGGGCACTGGAGAATTCTTC. It is translated as CASSEGTGEFF.

Only a few counts were recorded for this clone. The rearrangement links TRBV29-1 to TRBJ1-1; a possible D gene is TRBD1 (6 bases). V was cut by 7 bases and J by 10 bases, with 13 bases left in between. The CDR3 totals 10 residues. Germline-derived CDR1 and CDR2 are SQVTM and ANQGSEA. CDR3 in amino acids: CSALDSLAFF. The CDR3 DNA reads TGCAGCGCTCTGGACAGCTTAGCTTTCTTT.

The chain is built from TRBV6-6 and TRBJ1-1; 8 bases fit TRBD1. With V trimmed by 6 bases and J by 1 base, 7 bases remained unmatched. Germline V gene data show CDR1 as MNHNY and CDR2 as SVGAGI (reference sequence). The CDR3 consists of 15 residues. This CDR3 is CASSPLDRGNTEAFF. In DNA, the CDR3 is TGTGCCAGCAGCCCTCTCGACAGGGGGAACACTGAAGCTTTCTTT.

V gene TRBV11-2 combines with J gene TRBJ1-1, with 8 nucleotides matching TRBD1. After removal of 3 bases from V and 4 bases from J, the junction contained 4 bases not matched to a gene. The length of the CDR3 is 14 residues. Germline V gene sequence: CDR1 SGHAT, CDR2 FQNNGV. The CDR3 here is CASSFRGLSTEAFF. Written as DNA, the CDR3 is TGTGCCAGCAGCTTCAGGGGGCTTAGCACTGAAGCTTTCTTT.

CDR3 sequence reads: CASSLALAAGELFF. The CDR3 region has the DNA TGCGCCAGCAGCTTGGCCCTAGCGGCCGGGGAGCTGTTTTTT. The rearrangement joins TRBV5-1 to TRBJ2-2; TRBD2 matches 7 bases. Germline values: CDR1 SGHRS, CDR2 YFSETQ. The CDR3 loop spans 14 amino acids. The J segment lost 6 bases and the V segment lost 0 bases, leaving 2 bases of the junction unmatched.

This clone was seen a few times. The V and J genes are TRBV2 and TRBJ2-7; TRBD2 agrees at 7 bases. The ends lost 8 bases at V and 0 bases at J; junction bases unmatched: 7. The V gene's germline CDR1 is SNHLY and CDR2 FYNNEI. The length of the CDR3 is 14 residues. The CDR3 sequence: CASGPGGSSYEQYF. CDR3 bases: TGTGCCAGCGGTCCCGGGGGGAGCTCCTACGAGCAGTACTTC.

The J gene is TRBJ1-5, the V gene TRBV27, with D possibly being TRBD1 (6 bases). V was trimmed by 8 bases and J by 1 base, leaving 9 bases between them. CDR3 length equals 13 residues. The V gene's germline CDR1 is MNHEY and CDR2 SMNVEV (reference sequence). CDR3 sequence: CASGQQSNQPQHF. The CDR3 coding sequence is TGTGCCAGCGGACAGCAAAGCAATCAGCCCCAGCATTTT.

The chain is built from TRBV27 and TRBJ1-4; a weak D match, TRBD1 (6 bases). V was shortened by 3 bases and J by 2 bases, with 10 bases between the two germline ends. Germline assignment: CDR1 MNHEY and CDR2 SMNVEV (reference sequence). This CDR3 region has 15 residues. The CDR3 protein is CASSFRGGTNEKLFF. CDR3 DNA: TGTGCCAGCAGTTTTCGGGGGGGCACTAATGAAAAACTGTTTTTT.

In nucleotides, the CDR3 is TGTGCCAGCAGCCCCCCTCCGAGGGCCGGGGAGCTGTTTTTT. Translating it yields CASSPPPRAGELFF. The chain uses TRBV7-9 and TRBJ2-2, with TRBD2 as a possible D gene (5 bases). Germline CDR1 is SEHNR and CDR2 is FQNEAQ (reference sequence). The CDR3 is made up of 14 amino acids. Trimming left V 5 bases short and J 6 bases short, with 13 bases between.

This rearrangement joins TRBV15 to TRBJ2-5, with 7 bases that match TRBD2. V shed 1 base and J 4 bases; nucleotides not matched to a gene: 3. The CDR3 covers 14 residues. Germline CDR1 LNHNV, CDR2 YYDKDF (reference sequence). The DNA for the CDR3 is TGTGCCACCAGCAGAGTCGGGAGGCGAGAGACCCAGTACTTC. Encoded protein: CATSRVGRRETQYF.

This chain links TRBV4-1 with TRBJ2-3; D not certain. The CDR3 totals 13 residues. Germline-derived CDR1 and CDR2 are MGHRA and YSYEKL. The ends were cut back, 1 base at V and 3 bases at J, with 5 bases in the middle. CDR3 coding DNA: TGCGCCAGCAGCCAAGCTTTTACAGATACGCAGTATTTT. Its protein is CASSQAFTDTQYF.

The DNA of the CDR3 is TGTGCCAGCAGAAGGGAGTTCACGGAGCAGTTCTTC. Translation gives CASRREFTEQFF. The V call is TRBV6-5, the J call TRBJ2-1; possibly TRBD2 for D (5 bases). This CDR3 region has 12 residues. Germline CDR1 reads MNHEY; CDR2 reads SVGAGI. Trimming cost V 6 bases and J 10 bases, with 13 bases left between them.